These 11 T cell receptor beta chains originate from one sample sequenced in a study of T cell responses to AZD1222 COVID-19 vaccine. Clones were read by immunoSEQ multiplex PCR, and TCRdb kept only the in-frame ones, dropping some. This table holds fewer than 150,000 clones, around 93% found once. The sequenced sample was peripheral blood, obtained 28 days after the second AZD1222 dose. The receptors originated from an adult who received the AZD1222 COVID-19 vaccine.

This chain joins TRBV7-9 and TRBJ1-2; TRBD1 might be the D (5 bases). Germline V gene sequence: CDR1 SEHNR, CDR2 FQNEAQ (reference sequence). The ends were cut back, 5 bases at V and 4 bases at J, with 17 bases in the middle. This CDR3 region has 15 residues. The CDR3 here is CASSPSVSGPYGYTF. CDR3 in DNA: TGTGCCAGCAGCCCCTCGGTTTCGGGACCCTATGGCTACACCTTC.

The V call is TRBV19, the J call TRBJ1-4, with D unresolved. This CDR3 has 17 amino acids. Germline V gives CDR1 LNHDA, CDR2 SQIVND (reference sequence). V lost 5 bases and J 0 bases, leaving 16 bases between the germline ends. The CDR3 sequence is CASSPTSSGATNEKLFF. The CDR3, as DNA: TGTGCCAGTAGTCCGACCTCGTCAGGTGCAACTAATGAAAAACTGTTTTTT.

The rearrangement joins TRBV7-9 to TRBJ2-3; 7 bases align to TRBD1. This CDR3 has 15 residues. J gave up 3 bases and V 2 bases, and 5 bases lay outside the gene matches. From germline, CDR1 is SEHNR and CDR2 FQNEAQ (reference sequence). In DNA form, the CDR3 reads TGTGCCAGCAGCTTATCCACCAGGGGGACAGATACGCAGTATTTT. Its translation: CASSLSTRGTDTQYF.

The chain carries TRBV5-1 and TRBJ2-1, with TRBD2 identical over 8 bases. The CDR3 runs to 16 residues. CDR1 and CDR2 from the germline V gene are SGHRS and YFSETQ. With V trimmed by 5 bases and J by 1 base, 8 bases remained unmatched. CDR3: CASRPSSGGSYNEQFF. CDR3 nucleotide sequence: TGCGCCAGCAGGCCATCGAGCGGGGGATCCTACAATGAGCAGTTCTTC.

The gene calls are TRBV11-2 and TRBJ2-7; tentatively, D is TRBD1 (6 bases). There are 14 residues in the CDR3. CDR1 is SGHAT and CDR2 is FQNNGV in the germline V gene. Trimming removed 1 base from V and 3 bases from J, with 10 bases in between. CDR3 sequence: CASSLGVGGYEQYF. The CDR3 nucleotides are TGTGCCAGCAGCTTAGGTGTAGGGGGCTACGAGCAGTACTTC.

The chain has TRBV24-1 and TRBJ1-5; 7 bases align to TRBD1. Trimming removed 6 bases from V and 6 bases from J; junction bases left unmatched: 7. Germline V gene sequence: CDR1 KGHDR, CDR2 SFDVKD. This CDR3 spans 14 amino acids. The CDR3 is CATSISGGGQPQHF. CDR3 nucleotides: TGTGCCACCAGTATTTCAGGGGGGGGTCAGCCCCAGCATTTT.

This chain uses TRBV19 with TRBJ1-2; D is possibly TRBD1 (5 bases). V lost 4 bases, J lost 7 bases, and 16 bases lay in between. This CDR3 is built from 14 residues. Germline CDR1 reads LNHDA; CDR2 reads SQIVND (reference sequence). The CDR3 DNA reads TGTGCCAGTAGTAGCCAGGGCCGAATAGGTGGCTACACCTTC. This gives the protein CASSSQGRIGGYTF.

The genes are TRBV10-1 and TRBJ1-1; D remains ambiguous. V shed 3 bases and J shed 3 bases, with 8 bases lying between them. This CDR3 contains 13 residues. Germline loops: CDR1 WNHNN, CDR2 SYGVQD (reference sequence). The CDR3: CASSDNWDTEAFF. In DNA, the CDR3 is TGCGCCAGCAGTGATAACTGGGACACTGAAGCTTTCTTT.

The CDR3 DNA follows: TGTGCCAGCAGATTGCGGGGAGGAAGCTTCTACGAGCAGTACTTC. Amino acid sequence: CASRLRGGSFYEQYF. This chain joins TRBV28 and TRBJ2-7; tentative D call: TRBD2 (6 bases). Germline CDR1 and CDR2: MDHEN and SYDVKM. This CDR3 spans 15 amino acids. Trimming removed 6 bases from V and 3 bases from J, with 18 bases in between.

The rearrangement joins TRBV15 to TRBJ2-5; possibly TRBD1 for D (5 bases). V lost 7 bases and J lost 0, with 15 bases in between. This CDR3 comprises 15 residues. CDR1 is LNHNV, CDR2 YYDKDF, per germline (reference sequence). In nucleotides, the CDR3 is TGTGCCACCAAGGACGACAGACAGTACCAAGAGACCCAGTACTTC. Its protein product is CATKDDRQYQETQYF.

The CDR3 protein is CASSPQVVANEKLFF. In nucleotides, the CDR3 is TGTGCCAGCAGTCCTCAGGTAGTCGCTAATGAAAAACTGTTTTTT. This chain uses TRBV27 with TRBJ1-4; D not resolved. The CDR3 loop spans 15 amino acids. The V gene lost 5 bases and the J gene lost 3 bases, with 13 bases spanning the gap. Germline V gene lookup returns CDR1 MNHEY and CDR2 SMNVEV (reference sequence). The full variable domain, with the rest looked up from reference TRBV27 and TRBJ1-4, is EAQVTQNPRYLITVTGKKLTVTCSQNMNHEYMSWYRQDPGLGLRQIYYSMNVEVTDKGDVPEGYKVSRKEKRNFPLILESPSPNQTSLYFCASSPQVVANEKLFFGSGTQLSVL.